This T cell receptor beta chain was profiled in a study of shared clonotypes between healthy human individuals. Looking at the study overall: There were three CD4 naive, three CD4 memory, two CD8 naive and one CD8 memory plates per donor.

The healthy adult donors were HIV-negative and reported no recent acute infections or vaccinations. Assay execution proceeded at the deep level. Authors' methods: For the immunoSEQ data, sequences were junction-only without quality scores, so filtering differed. Assay: immunoSEQ multiplex PCR; the TCRdb copy retains only in-frame clones and omits some. V and J calls and clone size are as listed in that table; D and trimming were resolved from the DNA. Seen here are millions of clones, around nine tenths observed once, and the top ten hold over 0.12%. The CDR3 spans 14 residues. In germline, CDR1 is SGHRS, CDR2 YFSETQ. The V segment lost 7 bases and the J segment 0 bases; nucleotides outside the gene matches: 7.

Input material: naive CD4+ T cells sorted from blood. Subset denoted: CD45RA+ positively selected. The chain is built from TRBV5-1 and TRBJ2-7; 7 nucleotides line up with TRBD1. This TCR was sampled from a young man in good health. CDR3 sequence (DNA): TGCGCCAGCCGCCACGGGACAGACTCCTACGAGCAGTACTTC. Translation gives CASRHGTDSYEQYF.